What follows are 10 T cell receptor beta chains derived from one specimen sequenced in a study of shared clonotypes between healthy human individuals. Method: immunoSEQ multiplex PCR; TCRdb's copy keeps in-frame clones and lacks some. The data show about 870,000 clones, 92% seen once. As defined, naive CD8 cells were CD45RO-negative and positively selected for CCR7, with terminally differentiated effector memory CD45RA+ cells excluded. Sequenced sample: naive CD8+ T cells sorted from blood. The receptors were sampled from a man aged 30 to 39 in good health.

The chain is built from TRBV10-2 and TRBJ2-1, with unresolved D. V was trimmed by 6 bases and J by 6 bases, leaving 9 bases between them. The length of the CDR3 is 12 residues. The germline V gene encodes CDR1 WSHSY and CDR2 SAAADI. The CDR3 loop reads CASSPNGNEQFF. For the CDR3, the DNA is TGCGCCAGCAGCCCGAATGGCAATGAGCAGTTCTTC.

The rearrangement uses TRBV7-9 and TRBJ2-7; TRBD1 matches at 8 bases. The ends lost 5 bases at V and 5 bases at J; junction bases unmatched: 14. The CDR3 is 16 amino acids. Germline V gene data show CDR1 as SEHNR and CDR2 as FQNEAQ (reference sequence). The CDR3 here is CASSPTGGRGLHEQYF. The CDR3 nucleotides read TGTGCCAGCAGCCCAACCGGGGGCAGGGGGCTGCACGAGCAGTACTTC.

The chain recombines TRBV27 with TRBJ1-5, with 7 bases fitting TRBD1. V trimming: 3 bases; J trimming: 0 bases; junction bases outside the gene matches: 5. Germline CDR1 reads MNHEY; CDR2 reads SMNVEV (reference sequence). The CDR3 length is 16 residues. The CDR3 nucleotides read TGTGCCAGCAGTTTTGTGGGACAGTATAGCAATCAGCCCCAGCATTTT. Translated: CASSFVGQYSNQPQHF.

The gene calls are TRBV5-4 and TRBJ2-7; 9 bases line up with TRBD1. With V trimmed by 6 bases and J by 0 bases, 4 bases remained unmatched. CDR3 length: 14 amino acids. CDR1 and CDR2 (germline): SGHNT, YYREEE (reference sequence). The CDR3 spells CASTGTGSSYEQYF. In DNA, the CDR3 is TGTGCCAGCACCGGGACAGGGAGCTCCTACGAGCAGTACTTC.

V gene TRBV19 combines with J gene TRBJ2-7, with 7 bases matching TRBD2. Per the germline V gene, CDR1 is LNHDA and CDR2 is SQIVND (reference sequence). The CDR3 covers 15 residues. Trimming took 1 base from V and 7 from J; bases not matched to a gene: 10. As DNA, the CDR3 is TGTGCCAGTAGTATAGTCCCGGGAGGAGGTGGAGAGCAGTACTTC. It translates to CASSIVPGGGGEQYF.

This rearrangement joins TRBV9 to TRBJ1-4; D is undetermined. Trimming pared 0 bases from V and 8 bases from J, leaving 17 bases between. The CDR3 consists of 16 residues. The germline V gene encodes CDR1 SGDLS and CDR2 YYNGEE. The CDR3 loop reads CASSVGEDPVGEKLFF. DNA for the CDR3: TGTGCCAGCAGCGTAGGGGAGGACCCCGTCGGAGAAAAACTGTTTTTT.

The rearrangement uses TRBV5-6 and TRBJ2-7, with D possibly TRBD1 on 6 matching bases. In germline, CDR1 is SGHDT, CDR2 YYEEEE. This CDR3 contains 15 residues. The V end lost 4 bases, the J end lost 1 base, and 15 bases lay between the germline ends. The CDR3 DNA is TGTGCCAGCAGCGGGGGCCAGACGAGATCCTACGAGCAGTACTTC. This gives the protein CASSGGQTRSYEQYF.

The J gene is TRBJ1-2, the V gene TRBV9; D ambiguous. V shed 3 bases and J shed 4 bases, with 7 bases lying between them. Germline assignment: CDR1 SGDLS and CDR2 YYNGEE. There are 12 residues in the CDR3. In DNA, the CDR3 is TGTGCCAGCAGCGCGTTGGGCTATGGCTACACCTTC. Amino acids: CASSALGYGYTF.

This clone has a single count. Other DNA variants within this sample encode the same CDR3. The chain couples TRBV27 to TRBJ2-7; no definite D call. Trimming left V 4 bases short and J 4 bases short, with 8 bases between. Germline CDR1 reads MNHEY; CDR2 reads SMNVEV (reference sequence). The CDR3 totals 12 residues. Here the CDR3 reads CASSSGSYEQYF. For the CDR3, the DNA is TGTGCCAGCAGTTCTGGGTCGTACGAGCAGTACTTC.

A word on this clone: The DNA is left out, because the CDR3 cannot be placed on it with certainty; the CDR3 is given as TCRdb lists it. The J gene is TRBJ2-1, the V gene TRBV5-4. The germline V gene encodes CDR1 SGHNT and CDR2 YYREEE (reference sequence). With termini counted, the CDR3 has 13 amino acids. CDR3 residues: CASSFGAGNEQFF.